Listed below are T cell receptor beta chains from one sample, sequenced in a study of blood T cell repertoires in COVID-19. TCRdb keeps only in-frame clones here, not all; method: immunoSEQ multiplex PCR. The sample holds hundreds of thousands of clones, more than 85% seen once. The sequencing input was PBMCs or T cells enriched from blood (not recorded which). These receptors were obtained from a woman aged 45-59 years who had recovered from COVID-19. Each CDR3 is given with its conserved first and last residue.

TRBV30 CAWSSGPRANQPQHF
TRBV6-6 CASSYETGSYNEQFF
TRBV5-5 CASSSDRINPYNSPLHF
TRBV4-1 CASSPLGGNTEAFF
TRBV14 CASSQDLRETQYF
TRBV28 CASSPIVTSGTGGGYTF
TRBV7-6 CASSPGTSGRLQETQYF
TRBV2 CASSASIGHGNIF
TRBV15 CATSRGDFSGANVLTF
TRBV19 CASSMAGTATYEQYF
TRBV5-1 CASSGGSSLSSYEQYF
TRBV11-2 CASSLTGIGNTEAFF
TRBV18 CASSPEGLNYGYTF
TRBV5-8 CASSRGRGYEQYF
TRBV28 CASRRDNYGYTF
TRBV5-4 CASSLAGGPLGELFF
TRBV28 CASSFRDRVEKLFF
TRBV2 CASSDEGTPNEQFF
TRBV9 CASTFGQGGLTF
TRBV7-9 CASSPLVYEQYF
TRBV5-1 CASSATGAGEQYF
TRBV28 CASSLGAYYEQYF
TRBV27 CASSFGGTEMNTEAFF
TRBV9 CASSGKQTSYNEQFF
TRBV10-3 CAISDGGFTGELFF
TRBV9 CASSAADSRKQAFF
TRBV5-1 CASSPNGLGNTGELFF